Each of the 7 T cell receptor beta chains below was sequenced from the same sample in a study of CD8 T cells in Susac syndrome. It was with random hexamers that about 0.45 to 1 ug RNA was reverse transcribed. Via MiXCR, TCRdb re-called the immunoSEQ multiplex PCR reads, giving one row per CDR3 protein. Of 150,000 or so distinct CDR3 sequences listed, roughly 95% are singletons. The sequencing input was CD8+ T cells from PBMCs. These receptors all stem from a human donor with multiple sclerosis.

The chain couples TRBV7-9 to TRBJ2-7; perhaps TRBD1 as D (5 bases). Per germline, CDR1 SEHNR and CDR2 FQNEAQ (reference sequence). The CDR3 spans 15 residues. The V and J ends lost 1 base and 4 bases respectively, with 14 bases between them. In DNA form, the CDR3 reads TGTGCCAGCAGCTTAGTGGGGCCACTCGGGTACGAGCAGTACTTC. Translation gives CASSLVGPLGYEQYF. The whole variable domain, remainder taken from reference TRBV7-9 and TRBJ2-7, is DTGVSQNPRHKITKRGQNVTFRCDPISEHNRLYWYRQTLGQGPEFLTYFQNEAQLEKSRLLSDRFSAERPKGSFSTLEIQRTEQGDSAMYLCASSLVGPLGYEQYFGPGTRLTVT.

The count of this clonotype is one. V gene TRBV27 combines with J gene TRBJ2-1, with TRBD1 as a possible D gene (5 bases). Germline V gene data show CDR1 as MNHEY and CDR2 as SMNVEV (reference sequence). The V gene lost 5 bases and the J gene lost 3 bases, with 8 bases spanning the gap. CDR3 length equals 13 residues. The CDR3 DNA is TGTGCCAGCAGTGTCGACAGCTACAATGAGCAGTTCTTC. This codes for CASSVDSYNEQFF.

V gene TRBV30 combines with J gene TRBJ2-4; the D gene is possibly TRBD1 (5 bases). The CDR3 sequence is 13 residues long. Trimming cost V 0 bases and J 6 bases, with 9 bases left between them. CDR1 is GTSNPN, CDR2 SVGIG, per germline (reference sequence). The CDR3 sequence: CAWSVGHTNIQYF. The CDR3, as DNA: TGTGCCTGGAGTGTAGGACACACAAACATTCAGTACTTC.

V is TRBV7-8 and J is TRBJ2-5, with D possibly TRBD2 on 6 matching bases. The CDR3 extends over 17 amino acids. The ends were cut back, 1 base at V and 1 base at J, with 16 bases in the middle. Germline V gene data show CDR1 as SGHVS and CDR2 as FQNEAQ. In DNA form, the CDR3 reads TGTGCCAGCAGCTTAGTTGGCGGGACTGGGATCCAAGAGACCCAGTACTTC. This sequence encodes CASSLVGGTGIQETQYF.

The rearrangement uses TRBV27 and TRBJ2-7; unclear D gene. Trimming removed 6 bases from V and 7 bases from J, with 13 bases in between. Germline V CDR1 and CDR2: MNHEY, SMNVEV (reference sequence). This CDR3 region has 12 residues. The CDR3 DNA follows: TGTGCCAGCAGCCGGACCGGTTGGGAGCAGTACTTC. Protein sequence: CASSRTGWEQYF.

The V call is TRBV5-6, the J call TRBJ2-3; D perhaps matches TRBD1 (5 bases). CDR3 length: 14 residues. The V gene's germline CDR1 is SGHDT and CDR2 YYEEEE. V lost 2 bases to trimming and J lost 2 bases, with 9 bases between them. CDR3 coding DNA: TGTGCCAGCAGCTTTATACAGGACACAGATACGCAGTATTTT. Its protein product is CASSFIQDTDTQYF.

The chain joins TRBV30 to TRBJ1-2, with 7 bases identical to TRBD1. V shed 0 bases, J shed 5 bases, and the junction held 9 bases outside the gene matches. Per germline, CDR1 GTSNPN and CDR2 SVGIG (reference sequence). The CDR3 consists of 15 residues. CDR3 coding DNA: TGTGCCTGGAGTGTTACAGGGGAAGGGCCATATGGCTACACCTTC. Amino acid sequence: CAWSVTGEGPYGYTF.